These 18 T cell receptor beta chains share one sample of origin, sequenced in a study of long-term antiretroviral therapy in people with HIV. It was version v3.0 of the immunoSEQ assay that was run at survey level. Assay used: immunoSEQ multiplex PCR; TCRdb lists only in-frame clones, some missing. Here the sample spans more than 25,000 clones, 80% to 90% being singletons. Sequencing was performed on unsorted PBMCs, taken approximately 5 years before starting antiretroviral therapy. The source of these receptors is a man aged 50 to 59 with HIV.

V and J are TRBV7-7 and TRBJ1-1; TRBD1 aligns across 10 bases. Losses at the gene ends were 3 bases for V and 5 bases for J; bases not matched to a gene: 9. The CDR3 has 16 amino acids. The germline CDR1 and CDR2 sequences are SSHAT and FNYEAQ (reference sequence). The CDR3 region has the DNA TGTGCCAGCAGCTTGGACGACAGGGGGCCTTGGACTGAAGCTTTCTTT. It specifies CASSLDDRGPWTEAFF.

In nucleotides, the CDR3 is TGTGCCAGCAGCTTAGCCGGGGTCGCCGATATTGAGACCCAGTACTTC. Its translation is CASSLAGVADIETQYF. The chain links TRBV11-1 to TRBJ2-5, with D maybe TRBD2 (5 bases). The CDR3 consists of 16 residues. V was trimmed by 0 bases and J by 5 bases, leaving 16 bases between them. Germline CDR1 reads SGHAT; CDR2 reads FQDESV (reference sequence). The variable domain in full, with the rest retrieved from reference TRBV11-1 and TRBJ2-5, is EAEVAQSPRYKITEKSQAVAFWCDPISGHATLYWYRQILGQGPELLVQFQDESVVDDSQLPKDRFSAERLKGVDSTLKIQPAELGDSAMYLCASSLAGVADIETQYFGPGTRLLVL.

Here the CDR3 reads CASSLQAAGNSPLHF. CDR3 sequence (DNA): TGTGCCAGCAGCCTACAGGCGGCGGGAAATTCACCCCTCCACTTT. The chain is built from TRBV11-1 and TRBJ1-6, with D tentatively TRBD1 (5 bases). The V gene's germline CDR1 is SGHAT and CDR2 FQDESV (reference sequence). This CDR3 contains 15 residues. V dropped 5 bases and J dropped 7 bases, with 15 bases sitting between them.

This clone was counted a single time. The V gene is TRBV5-1, the J gene TRBJ2-3, with TRBD2 as a possible D gene (6 bases). Germline loops: CDR1 SGHRS, CDR2 YFSETQ. This CDR3 contains 15 residues. Trimming took off 3 bases at V and 2 bases at J, with 13 bases between the two ends. CDR3 bases: TGCGCCAGCAGCTCGGCGGGGACTTCCACAGATACGCAGTATTTT. It specifies CASSSAGTSTDTQYF.

V is TRBV19 and J is TRBJ2-5, with 9 bases that match TRBD2. The J segment lost 0 bases and the V segment lost 3 bases, leaving 2 bases of the junction unmatched. The CDR3 runs 15 residues. Germline loops: CDR1 LNHDA, CDR2 SQIVND (reference sequence). CDR3 amino acids: CASSILAGYQETQYF. CDR3 bases: TGTGCCAGTAGTATCCTAGCGGGGTACCAAGAGACCCAGTACTTC.

The V and J genes are TRBV10-3 and TRBJ1-2; perhaps TRBD1 as D (6 bases). Trimming shortened V by 4 bases and J by 3 bases, and 21 bases separated the two germline ends. Germline-derived CDR1 and CDR2 are ENHRY and SYGVKD. The CDR3 contains 17 residues. This chain's CDR3 is CAISGATWGGEDYGYTF. The CDR3 DNA reads TGTGCCATCAGTGGGGCGACGTGGGGGGGCGAAGACTATGGCTACACCTTC.

CDR3 protein: CASSLGVRANYGYTF. In DNA, the CDR3 is TGTGCCAGCAGTTTAGGGGTTCGGGCAAACTATGGCTACACCTTC. The chain is built from TRBV28 and TRBJ1-2; D not resolved. This CDR3 is 15 amino acids long. V was shortened by 2 bases and J by 2 bases, with 12 bases between the two germline ends. Germline V lookup: CDR1 MDHEN, CDR2 SYDVKM.

The chain is built from TRBV5-1 and TRBJ2-3, with a possible D match to TRBD1 (5 bases). Germline V lookup: CDR1 SGHRS, CDR2 YFSETQ. The CDR3 consists of 15 residues. V gave up 0 bases and J gave up 2 bases, with 10 bases separating them. The CDR3 reads CASSLGTYNTDTQYF. The CDR3 nucleotides are TGCGCCAGCAGCTTGGGGACATACAACACAGATACGCAGTATTTT.

This chain connects TRBV6-5 to TRBJ2-2, with a tentative D call TRBD2 (5 bases). Germline lookup yields CDR1 MNHEY and CDR2 SVGAGI. The CDR3 loop spans 16 amino acids. V lost 3 bases and J 3 bases, leaving 14 bases between the germline ends. CDR3 nucleotide sequence: TGTGCCAGCAGTTATACGAGTGACTATTACACCGGGGAGCTGTTTTTT. Translating it yields CASSYTSDYYTGELFF.

The rearrangement links TRBV5-1 to TRBJ2-1; TRBD2 matches at 14 bases. CDR1 is SGHRS and CDR2 is YFSETQ in the germline V gene. V lost 4 bases, J lost 8 bases, and 8 bases stayed unmatched. The CDR3 sequence is 16 residues long. The CDR3 protein is CASSTATSGGAHEQFF. DNA of the CDR3: TGCGCCAGCAGCACCGCGACTAGCGGGGGGGCGCATGAGCAGTTCTTC.

This chain uses TRBV21-1 with TRBJ1-5; the DNA was not compared with TRBD1, the D call given in the table. TRBV21-1 is reported as a pseudogene. The CDR3 spans 15 residues. This chain's CDR3 is CASSKAAVPDQPQHF. CDR3 nucleotides: TGTGCCAGCAGCAAAGCCGCAGTCCCCGATCAGCCCCAGCATTTT.

The CDR3 spells CASSKLQGTGNTIYF. The CDR3 coding sequence is TGTGCCAGCAGCAAATTACAGGGGACTGGAAACACCATATATTTT. V gene TRBV7-9 combines with J gene TRBJ1-3; 7 bases match TRBD1. Germline V gene lookup returns CDR1 SEHNR and CDR2 FQNEAQ (reference sequence). The CDR3 spans 15 residues. With 5 bases clipped from V and 2 bases from J, the junction kept 6 bases outside the gene matches.

The chain employs TRBV21-1 and TRBJ2-3; the tabulated D call, TRBD2, remains unverified against the DNA. TRBV21-1 is a pseudogene. The CDR3 sequence is 20 residues long. The CDR3 DNA reads as TGTGCCAGCAGGATGAAATCCGGCGGGAGGGATTTGTTCGTTTCGGATACGCAGTATTTT. Its translation is CASRMKSGGRDLFVSDTQYF.

The J gene is TRBJ1-6, the V gene TRBV10-3; D uncertain. The length of the CDR3 is 15 residues. V shed 3 bases and J shed 1 base, with 7 bases lying between them. Germline assignment: CDR1 ENHRY and CDR2 SYGVKD. CDR3 in amino acids: CAISESRSYNSPLHF. As DNA, the CDR3 is TGTGCCATCAGTGAAAGTCGTTCCTATAATTCACCCCTCCACTTT.

In its sample, this clone was seen a few times. V is TRBV6-5 and J is TRBJ2-7; 8 bases align to TRBD1. The CDR3 totals 16 residues. The ends lost 2 bases at V and 3 bases at J; junction bases unmatched: 9. Germline values: CDR1 MNHEY, CDR2 SVGAGI. The DNA of the CDR3 is TGTGCCAGCAGTTACCACAAAGACAGGGGAGACTACGAGCAGTACTTC. Translated, it gives CASSYHKDRGDYEQYF.

V and J are TRBV4-1 and TRBJ2-7, with D possibly being TRBD2 (6 bases). Germline V gives CDR1 MGHRA, CDR2 YSYEKL. This CDR3 has 16 residues. Trimming removed 3 bases from V and 1 base from J, with 16 bases in between. The CDR3 DNA reads as TGCGCCAGCAGCCAGGGAGCCGGGGGTATGTCCTACGAGCAGTACTTC. Amino acid sequence: CASSQGAGGMSYEQYF.

The chain carries TRBV5-1 and TRBJ1-1; D ambiguous. The CDR3 length is 14 residues. The V and J ends lost 1 base and 2 bases respectively, with 9 bases between them. The germline V gene encodes CDR1 SGHRS and CDR2 YFSETQ. The DNA for the CDR3 is TGCGCCAGCAGCTTGCCCGGCAGAAACACTGAAGCTTTCTTT. Residues: CASSLPGRNTEAFF.

The genes are TRBV14 and TRBJ1-2, with D maybe TRBD1 (6 bases). This CDR3 spans 18 amino acids. V dropped 4 bases and J dropped 1 base, with 22 bases sitting between them. Germline CDR1 is SGHDN and CDR2 is FVKESK. This CDR3 reads CASSPEWTARSFNYGYTF. CDR3 sequence (DNA): TGTGCCAGCAGCCCCGAATGGACAGCCCGTTCCTTTAACTATGGCTACACCTTC.